This TCR beta chain was captured by sequencing in a study of Ad26.COV2.S vaccination and SARS-CoV-2 variants. Study overall: Intramuscularly, Ad26.COV2.S was given either once or twice, 56 days apart.

As to treatment: some 19 received Ad26.COV2.S at low or high dose, single or two shots; roughly 5 received placebo; per-sample allocation not given. Material that was analyzed had been drawn on day 63 after the first vaccine or placebo injection. Expression of Wuhan-strain SARS-CoV-2 spike came from the Ad26 vector that formed the vaccine. Study results and caveats: Total responses of T cells may have been underestimated by the analyses of TCR breadth and depth. Whether participants received vaccine or placebo, their non-spike TCR breadth was similar.

Note on this clone: As yet, its antigen is unknown.

Produced via immunoSEQ multiplex PCR; TCRdb's table is partial and in-frame only. Among about 460,000 clones, about nine tenths were seen once, and the ten largest hold over 1.5%. This TCR derives from a person between 18 and 65 years old who received the Ad26.COV2.S COVID-19 vaccine or a placebo. The material sequenced was peripheral blood, taken in a trial of Ad26.COV2.S vaccine versus placebo.

CDR3 nucleotide sequence: TGTGCCAGCAGCCTGATAGCGGGAGGGCCTCAGGAGACCCAGTACTTC. Translating gives CASSLIAGGPQETQYF. This chain uses TRBV3-1 (or the pseudogene TRBV3-2) with TRBJ2-5; TRBD2 agrees at 11 bases. The J segment lost 5 bases and the V segment lost 4 bases, leaving 9 bases of the junction unmatched. The CDR3 has 16 residues. Germline values: CDR1 LGHDT, CDR2 YNNKEL (reference sequence).